Below, 24 T cell receptor beta chains from the same sample are listed, as sequenced in a study of blood T cell repertoires in COVID-19. Method: immunoSEQ multiplex PCR; TCRdb's copy keeps in-frame clones and lacks some. The profile shows fewer than 350,000 clones, 88% of them singletons. Sequenced sample: PBMCs or T cells enriched from blood (not recorded which). All receptors come from a woman under 40 who had recovered from COVID-19.

The chain links TRBV14 to TRBJ2-7; 8 positions match TRBD2. The CDR3 length is 14 residues. Per germline, CDR1 SGHDN and CDR2 FVKESK. Trimming cost V 4 bases and J 5 bases; bases outside gene matches: 7. DNA for the CDR3: TGTGCCAGCAGCCTCATGACTAGCGTCCACGAGCAGTACTTC. Encoded protein: CASSLMTSVHEQYF. Full variable domain (remainder filled in from reference TRBV14 and TRBJ2-7): EAGVTQFPSHSVIEKGQTVTLRCDPISGHDNLYWYRRVMGKEIKFLLHFVKESKQDESGMPNNRFLAERTGGTYSTLKVQPAELEDSGVYFCASSLMTSVHEQYFGPGTRLTVT.

This chain uses TRBV18 with TRBJ2-7, with D possibly TRBD1 on 6 matching bases. This CDR3 has 13 amino acids. The germline V and J ends were trimmed by 3 bases and 6 bases, with 12 bases remaining between them. Per germline, CDR1 KGHSH and CDR2 LQKENI. The CDR3 nucleotides are TGTGCCAGCTCACCGTTATCAGGGGCCGAGCAGTACTTC. Amino acids: CASSPLSGAEQYF.

V usage is TRBV6-5 and J usage is TRBJ1-4; D may be TRBD1 (5 bases). Trimming pared 6 bases from V and 0 bases from J, leaving 11 bases between. CDR3 length equals 15 residues. Germline V gene data show CDR1 as MNHEY and CDR2 as SVGAGI. CDR3 sequence (DNA): TGTGCCAGCAGAGAGACAGCAGCAACTAATGAAAAACTGTTTTTT. Protein: CASRETAATNEKLFF.

This clone was counted a few times. The chain couples TRBV10-1 to TRBJ2-1; D not resolved. CDR3 length: 11 amino acids. The V end was cut by 3 bases, the J end by 10 bases, with 7 bases between. Germline V CDR1 and CDR2: WNHNN, SYGVQD (reference sequence). CDR3 amino acids: CASSDILEQFF. CDR3 nucleotide sequence: TGCGCCAGCAGTGATATCCTAGAGCAGTTCTTC.

Notes on this clone: Its ends do not fully match the called genes, so a read error is possible. The gene calls are TRBV24-1 and TRBJ2-2, with D possibly matching TRBD2 (5 bases). CDR3 size: 13 residues. In germline, CDR1 is KGHDR, CDR2 SFDVKD. The CDR3 spells CATSVGGHRGAVF. CDR3 bases: TGTGCCACCAGTGTCGGCGGGCACCGGGGAGCTGTTTTT.

The chain links TRBV19 to TRBJ1-2; D gene uncertain. V shed 0 bases and J shed 8 bases, with 7 bases lying between them. The CDR3 sequence is 12 residues long. Germline CDR1 LNHDA, CDR2 SQIVND (reference sequence). The CDR3 DNA reads as TGTGCCAGTAGTATAGAACTCCGAGGCTACACCTTC. Its protein is CASSIELRGYTF.

CDR3 bases: TGTGCCAGCAGCCCTCGGACAGGGACGGGGGATTCACCCCTCCACTTT. Its translation: CASSPRTGTGDSPLHF. V and J are TRBV11-2 and TRBJ1-6; TRBD1 matches 8 bases. Germline V gene data show CDR1 as SGHAT and CDR2 as FQNNGV. This CDR3 spans 16 amino acids. The V gene end was trimmed by 5 bases and the J gene end by 8 bases; junction bases not matched to a gene: 11. The full variable domain, with the rest looked up from reference TRBV11-2 and TRBJ1-6, is EAGVAQSPRYKIIEKRQSVAFWCNPISGHATLYWYQQILGQGPKLLIQFQNNGVVDDSQLPKDRFSAERLKGVDSTLKIQPAKLEDSAVYLCASSPRTGTGDSPLHFGNGTRLTVT.

CDR3 nucleotides: TGTGCCAGCAGCTTAGATAGCCTTTCACCCCTCCACTTT. Its protein product is CASSLDSLSPLHF. This sequence joins TRBV11-3 and TRBJ1-6; no reliable D call. V lost 0 bases to trimming and J lost 9 bases, with 6 bases between them. The CDR3 loop spans 13 amino acids. Germline V gene sequence: CDR1 SGHNT, CDR2 YENEEA. The full variable domain, rest sourced from reference TRBV11-3 and TRBJ1-6, is EAGVVQSPRYKIIEKKQPVAFWCNPISGHNTLYWYLQNLGQGPELLIRYENEEAVDDSQLPKDRFSAERLKGVDSTLKIQPAELGDSAVYLCASSLDSLSPLHFGNGTRLTVT.

This chain joins TRBV19 and TRBJ2-5; D unclear. V lost 10 bases and J lost 4, with 10 bases in between. The CDR3 totals 11 residues. Germline loops: CDR1 LNHDA, CDR2 SQIVND (reference sequence). The CDR3 sequence is CATASGETQYF. CDR3 nucleotides: TGTGCCACTGCATCGGGAGAGACCCAGTACTTC.

V is TRBV24-1 and J is TRBJ2-3; TRBD1 aligns across 9 bases. The CDR3 covers 15 residues. V lost 4 bases to trimming and J lost 6 bases; unmatched junction nucleotides: 7. Germline CDR1 KGHDR, CDR2 SFDVKD. For the CDR3, the DNA is TGTGCCACCAGTGAAAAACAGGGGGCGAGGGATACGCAGTATTTT. It codes for CATSEKQGARDTQYF.

The chain recombines TRBV24-1 with TRBJ2-1; unclear D gene. CDR3 length equals 16 residues. Deletions cut 0 bases from V and 6 bases from J, with 14 bases between. Per germline, CDR1 KGHDR and CDR2 SFDVKD. The CDR3 DNA reads TGTGCCACCAGTGATTTGGGAAGAGGAACGGGCAATGAGCAGTTCTTC. This translates into CATSDLGRGTGNEQFF.

The chain has TRBV10-3 and TRBJ2-3; 12 nucleotides agree with TRBD2. The V and J ends lost 0 bases and 4 bases, in that order; junction bases with no gene match: 11. The CDR3 runs to 19 residues. Per germline, CDR1 ENHRY and CDR2 SYGVKD. The CDR3 spells CAISESNHGTSGRPDTQYF. As DNA, the CDR3 is TGTGCCATCAGTGAGTCGAACCACGGGACTAGCGGGCGTCCAGATACGCAGTATTTT.

V and J are TRBV7-9 and TRBJ1-1; 7 bases line up with TRBD1. There are 17 residues in the CDR3. CDR1 is SEHNR, CDR2 FQNEAQ, per germline (reference sequence). With 6 bases clipped from V and 4 bases from J, the junction kept 17 bases outside the gene matches. CDR3 protein: CASRHNSQGVRGTEAFF. DNA for the CDR3: TGTGCCAGCAGACATAACTCCCAGGGGGTCCGTGGCACTGAAGCTTTCTTT.

In its sample, this clone was seen once. The chain combines TRBV5-1 with TRBJ1-2; D possibly corresponds to TRBD1 (6 bases). V was pared by 5 bases and J by 0 bases, with 20 bases between. The length of the CDR3 is 17 residues. The germline V gene has CDR1 SGHRS and CDR2 YFSETQ. DNA for the CDR3: TGCGCCAGCAGGGCGTCGGCAGGGGCCAGCGCTAACTATGGCTACACCTTC. It specifies CASRASAGASANYGYTF.

V and J are TRBV4-1 and TRBJ2-7; 10 bases agree with TRBD2. The J segment lost 6 bases and the V segment lost 3 bases, leaving 14 bases of the junction unmatched. The CDR3 runs to 17 residues. Germline V gives CDR1 MGHRA, CDR2 YSYEKL. The CDR3 DNA reads TGCGCCAGCAGCCACCCTAGGGTCGAGCGGGAGGGCCGCGAGCAGTACTTC. Its translation: CASSHPRVEREGREQYF.

V usage is TRBV29-1 and J usage is TRBJ2-7; 14 positions match TRBD2. Germline V gene sequence: CDR1 SQVTM, CDR2 ANQGSEA. The CDR3 consists of 14 residues. V trimming: 4 bases; J trimming: 4 bases; junction bases outside the gene matches: 3. CDR3 sequence reads: CSVGGLAGVYEQYF. The DNA of the CDR3 is TGCAGCGTTGGGGGACTAGCGGGGGTATACGAGCAGTACTTC.

For this clone: At one of its ends the junction is not consistent with the germline gene, which may arise from a read error. This chain connects TRBV7-7 to TRBJ2-5, with 8 bases identical to TRBD2. CDR1 and CDR2 from the germline V gene are SSHAT and FNYEAQ (reference sequence). The length of the CDR3 is 15 residues. The CDR3 coding sequence is TGTGCTAGCAGCTTATACGGGGGGGCCGGTGAGACCCAGTACTTC. It codes for CASSLYGGAGETQYF.

The J gene is TRBJ1-2, the V gene TRBV19; D uncertain. Trimming took off 4 bases at V and 7 bases at J, with 13 bases between the two ends. Germline values: CDR1 LNHDA, CDR2 SQIVND (reference sequence). CDR3 size: 13 residues. The chain's CDR3 is CASSTLAWSGYTF. CDR3 nucleotides: TGTGCCAGTAGTACCCTAGCCTGGAGTGGCTACACCTTC. The variable domain in full, with the rest retrieved from reference TRBV19 and TRBJ1-2, is DGGITQSPKYLFRKEGQNVTLSCEQNLNHDAMYWYRQDPGQGLRLIYYSQIVNDFQKGDIAEGYSVSREKKESFPLTVTSAQKNPTAFYLCASSTLAWSGYTFGSGTRLTVV.

V is TRBV6-4 and J is TRBJ1-5; tentatively, D is TRBD1 (5 bases). The CDR3 has 14 amino acids. CDR1 is MRHNA, CDR2 SNTAGT, per germline. The V end was cut by 5 bases, the J end by 2 bases, with 10 bases between. The CDR3 loop is CASSPRGGNQPQHF. CDR3 bases: TGTGCCAGCAGTCCTCGGGGGGGCAATCAGCCCCAGCATTTT.

This clone was counted only a few times. The rearrangement joins TRBV7-8 to TRBJ1-1, with 7 bases identical to TRBD1. Losses at the gene ends were 1 base for V and 4 bases for J; bases not matched to a gene: 6. Looked up from germline, CDR1 is SGHVS and CDR2 is FQNEAQ. The CDR3 length is 15 residues. Written as DNA, the CDR3 is TGTGCCAGCAGCTTAGGAGGGGGCACGAGCACTGAAGCTTTCTTT. Translation gives CASSLGGGTSTEAFF.

The chain combines TRBV27 with TRBJ1-2, with 10 bases lining up with TRBD1. Per the germline V gene, CDR1 is MNHEY and CDR2 is SMNVEV (reference sequence). Trimming cost V 3 bases and J 6 bases; bases outside gene matches: 4. This CDR3 has 14 amino acids. The CDR3 coding sequence is TGTGCCAGCAGTTTGGGACAGGGGTTTGATGGCTACACCTTC. Its protein product is CASSLGQGFDGYTF.

The chain employs TRBV7-2 and TRBJ1-1; D perhaps matches TRBD1 (5 bases). Germline V gene data show CDR1 as SGHTA and CDR2 as FQGNSA. The CDR3 contains 13 residues. The V end lost 4 bases, the J end lost 7 bases, and 13 bases lay between the germline ends. The CDR3 region is CASSSPGVYEAFF. The CDR3 DNA follows: TGTGCCAGCAGCTCCCCGGGGGTTTATGAAGCTTTCTTT.

The genes are TRBV3-1 (or the pseudogene TRBV3-2) and TRBJ1-2; TRBD1 aligns across 8 bases. The germline V gene encodes CDR1 LGHDT and CDR2 YNNKEL (reference sequence). The CDR3 covers 15 residues. Trimming cost V 0 bases and J 6 bases; bases outside gene matches: 6. The CDR3 DNA reads TGTGCCAGCAGCCAAGATCTATGGACAGGGAATGGCTACACCTTC. Its protein is CASSQDLWTGNGYTF.

The V call is TRBV5-1, the J call TRBJ1-1, with D uncertain. The CDR3 consists of 14 residues. The germline V gene has CDR1 SGHRS and CDR2 YFSETQ. V was trimmed by 0 bases and J by 1 base, leaving 7 bases between them. CDR3 bases: TGCGCCAGCAGCTTGGACATGTGGAACACTGAAGCTTTCTTT. This encodes CASSLDMWNTEAFF.